The present T cell receptor beta chain was sequenced within a study of early T cells in non-severe SARS-CoV-2 infection. Researchers attached unique molecular identifiers to individual cDNA molecules. TCRdb used MiXCR to reprocess the 5' RACE reads, holding one entry per CDR3 protein. This sample yields about 40,000 distinct CDR3 sequences, of which 4.7% are seen a single time; around 5% belongs to the top ten. This CDR3 spans 12 amino acids. Germline lookup yields CDR1 SGHAT and CDR2 FQNNGV. V was pared by 5 bases and J by 5 bases, with 8 bases between. The source material was whole blood. The chain is built from TRBV11-2 and TRBJ2-3, with a weak D call TRBD1 (5 bases). This receptor was obtained from an adult who was a healthcare worker with PCR-confirmed SARS-CoV-2 infection or an uninfected control (not recorded which). The CDR3 DNA follows: TGTGCCAGCAGCCCGCAGGGAGATACGCAGTATTTT. Its protein product is CASSPQGDTQYF.